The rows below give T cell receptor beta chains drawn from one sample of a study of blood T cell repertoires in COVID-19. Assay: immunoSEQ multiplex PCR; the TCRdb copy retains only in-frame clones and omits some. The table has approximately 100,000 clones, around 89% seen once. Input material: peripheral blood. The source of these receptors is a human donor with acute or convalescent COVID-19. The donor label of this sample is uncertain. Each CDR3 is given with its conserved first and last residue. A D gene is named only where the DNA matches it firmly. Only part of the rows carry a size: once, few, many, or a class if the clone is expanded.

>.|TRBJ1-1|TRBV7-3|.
TGTGCCAGCAGCTTAATGGGAGGGACTGAAGCTTTCTTT
CASSLMGGTEAFF
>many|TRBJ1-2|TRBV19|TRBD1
TGTGCCAGTAGTCAGACAGGGGGCTCCGGTGGCTACACCTTC
CASSQTGGSGGYTF
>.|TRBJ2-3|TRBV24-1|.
TGTGCCACCAGTGATTTCTCGGGAAGCACAGATACGCAGTATTTT
CATSDFSGSTDTQYF
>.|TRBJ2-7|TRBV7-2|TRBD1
TGTGCCAGCAGCTTAGCTTCCGGGACAGGGACCTACGAGCAGTACTTC
CASSLASGTGTYEQYF
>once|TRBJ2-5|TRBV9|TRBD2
TGTGCCAGCAGCGTACGACTAGCGGGGGGGCAAGAGACCCAGTACTTC
CASSVRLAGGQETQYF
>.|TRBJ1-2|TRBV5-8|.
TGTGCCAGCAGCTTGGCCTCGAGGAACTATGGCTACACCTTC
CASSLASRNYGYTF
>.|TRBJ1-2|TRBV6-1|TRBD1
TGTGCCAGCAGTGAATCGGTGGGACAGGCGGGCTATGGCTACACCTTC
CASSESVGQAGYGYTF
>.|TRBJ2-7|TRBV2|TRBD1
TGTGCCAGCAGTGTTTGGGGACAGGGACGGGACGAGCAGTACTTC
CASSVWGQGRDEQYF
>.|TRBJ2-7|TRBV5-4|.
TGTGCCAGCAGCTTGCAGGGAACCTACGAGCAGTACTTC
CASSLQGTYEQYF
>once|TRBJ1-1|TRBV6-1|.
TGTGCCAGCAGTGAAGTTCCCCAGGCTGAAGCTTTCTTT
CASSEVPQAEAFF
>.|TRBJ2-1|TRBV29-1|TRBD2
TGCAGCGTCTCCGGGACTAGATCGTACAATGAGCAGTTCTTC
CSVSGTRSYNEQFF
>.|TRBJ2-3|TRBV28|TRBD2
TGTGCCAGCAGTTTGAGCCTAGCGGGAGTATTCTTAGGAACAGATACGCAGTATTTT
CASSLSLAGVFLGTDTQYF
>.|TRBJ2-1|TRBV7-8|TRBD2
TGTGCAGGGAGACTAGCGGGGGAGGATGAGCAGTTCTTC
CAGRLAGEDEQFF
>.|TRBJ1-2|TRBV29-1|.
TGCAGCGTTGAAAGGACAGTAAGCGGCTACACCTTC
CSVERTVSGYTF
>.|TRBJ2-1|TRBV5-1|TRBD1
TGCGCCAGCAGCCCTGACAGGGGCGCCTACAATGAGCAGTTCTTC
CASSPDRGAYNEQFF
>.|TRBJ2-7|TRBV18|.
TGTGCCAGCTCACCACGAGACACCTTCTACGAGCAGTACTTC
CASSPRDTFYEQYF
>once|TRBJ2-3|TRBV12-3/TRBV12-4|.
TGTGCCAGCAGTCTTCGGACAGATACGCAGTATTTT
CASSLRTDTQYF
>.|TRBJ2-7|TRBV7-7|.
TGTGCCAGCAGCTTAGGGCCGTCAGGGACCTACGAGCAGTACTTC
CASSLGPSGTYEQYF
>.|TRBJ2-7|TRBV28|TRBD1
TGTGCCAGCAGTTTAGGTCAGGACAGGGCGGGGCAGTACTTC
CASSLGQDRAGQYF
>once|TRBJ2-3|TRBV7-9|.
TGTGCCAGCAGCTTAAAAGGGGCAGATACGCAGTATTTT
CASSLKGADTQYF
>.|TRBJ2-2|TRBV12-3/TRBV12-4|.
TGTGCCAGCAGCCAGACCGGGGGGGAGCTGTTTTTT
CASSQTGGELFF
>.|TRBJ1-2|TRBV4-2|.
TGTGCCAGCAGCCAAGAGCGGCAGAACTATGGCTACACCTTC
CASSQERQNYGYTF
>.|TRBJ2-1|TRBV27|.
TGTGCCAGCAGTTTGACGACAGGTTTGGGGTACAATGAGCAGTTCTTC
CASSLTTGLGYNEQFF
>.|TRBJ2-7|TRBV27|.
TGTGCCAGCAGTTCGTGGCACGAGCAGTACTTC
CASSSWHEQYF
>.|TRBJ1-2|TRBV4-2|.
TGTGCCAGCAGCCAGGAGGGCCAGTACTATGGCTACACCTTC
CASSQEGQYYGYTF